A single sample is the source of the 10 T cell receptor beta chains below, sequenced in a study of immune evolution from preneoplasia to lung adenocarcinoma. TCRdb keeps only in-frame clones here, not all; method: immunoSEQ multiplex PCR. The profile shows about 16,000 clones, about 88% of them singletons. The sequenced sample consisted of FFPE invasive lung adenocarcinoma tissue. These receptors were taken from a person aged 70 to 85 with invasive lung adenocarcinoma.

The CDR3 region is CASSISFRHGNTIYF. Here the CDR3 DNA reads TGTGCCAGTAGTATTTCCTTCAGGCATGGAAACACCATATATTTT. The chain carries TRBV19 and TRBJ1-3; D gene uncertain. The CDR3 consists of 15 residues. Trimming cost V 3 bases and J 3 bases, with 12 bases left between them. CDR1 is LNHDA, CDR2 SQIVND, per germline (reference sequence).

The CDR3 is CASSQEPRSETQYF. The CDR3 DNA sequence: TGCGCCAGCAGCCAAGAACCCAGATCAGAGACCCAGTACTTC. The chain links TRBV4-1 to TRBJ2-5; D remains ambiguous. Looked up from germline, CDR1 is MGHRA and CDR2 is YSYEKL. The V gene lost 0 bases and the J gene lost 4 bases, with 9 bases spanning the gap. The CDR3 loop spans 14 amino acids.

V is TRBV9 and J is TRBJ2-2; D not certain. CDR3 size: 15 residues. Trimming took 0 bases from V and 1 from J, leaving 7 bases between them. Germline V gives CDR1 SGDLS, CDR2 YYNGEE. The CDR3 DNA is TGTGCCAGCAGCGTAGCCAGGTTGAACACCGGGGAGCTGTTTTTT. This encodes CASSVARLNTGELFF.

This clone is a singleton in its sample. The gene calls are TRBV9 and TRBJ2-1; TRBD1 matches 7 bases. V lost 3 bases and J lost 9; bases outside the gene matches: 15. This CDR3 is built from 16 residues. Germline V gene data show CDR1 as SGDLS and CDR2 as YYNGEE. The CDR3 spells CASSAASGQFIFEQFF. In nucleotides, the CDR3 is TGTGCCAGCAGCGCCGCCTCGGGACAGTTCATCTTTGAGCAGTTCTTC.

The chain carries TRBV14 and TRBJ1-2, with D perhaps matching TRBD1 (5 bases). There are 15 residues in the CDR3. Trimming pared 3 bases from V and 8 bases from J, leaving 19 bases between. Germline V lookup: CDR1 SGHDN, CDR2 FVKESK. In nucleotides, the CDR3 is TGTGCCAGCAGCCAGGCTCCAGGGTTTGCGGGCGGCTACACCTTC. Translated, it gives CASSQAPGFAGGYTF. The full variable domain, rest sourced from reference TRBV14 and TRBJ1-2, is EAGVTQFPSHSVIEKGQTVTLRCDPISGHDNLYWYRRVMGKEIKFLLHFVKESKQDESGMPNNRFLAERTGGTYSTLKVQPAELEDSGVYFCASSQAPGFAGGYTFGSGTRLTVV.

The chain employs TRBV10-2 and TRBJ2-1; 10 positions match TRBD2. Per germline, CDR1 WSHSY and CDR2 SAAADI. The CDR3 length is 15 residues. V shed 8 bases and J 7 bases; nucleotides not matched to a gene: 11. The CDR3 loop reads CASLLAGGFSNEQFF. DNA for the CDR3: TGCGCCAGCTTATTAGCGGGAGGTTTCAGTAATGAGCAGTTCTTC.

The chain joins TRBV7-3 to TRBJ2-2; D gene ambiguous. The CDR3 covers 13 residues. Trimming stripped 5 bases from V and 0 bases from J, with 4 bases between. Looked up from germline, CDR1 is SGHTA and CDR2 is FQGTGA. The chain's CDR3 is CASSVPNTGELFF. For the CDR3, the DNA is TGTGCCAGCAGCGTCCCGAACACCGGGGAGCTGTTTTTT.

The chain uses TRBV28 and TRBJ2-5, with a weak D call TRBD1 (5 bases). CDR3 length: 12 residues. The V gene lost 5 bases and the J gene lost 5 bases, with 9 bases spanning the gap. Per the germline V gene, CDR1 is MDHEN and CDR2 is SYDVKM. CDR3: CASSQGSETQYF. CDR3 nucleotide sequence: TGTGCCAGCAGTCAGGGAAGTGAGACCCAGTACTTC.

The chain combines TRBV5-6 with TRBJ1-5; the match to TRBD1 covers 9 bases. Trimming removed 4 bases from V and 5 bases from J; junction bases left unmatched: 13. The CDR3 is made up of 17 amino acids. The germline CDR1 and CDR2 sequences are SGHDT and YYEEEE. The CDR3 nucleotides read TGTGCCAGCAGCCACTACCTTAGACAGGGGGATCATCAGCCCCAGCATTTT. Amino acids: CASSHYLRQGDHQPQHF. The entire variable domain, with the rest obtained from reference TRBV5-6 and TRBJ1-5, is as follows: DAGVTQSPTHLIKTRGQQVTLRCSPKSGHDTVSWYQQALGQGPQFIFQYYEEEERQRGNFPDRFSGHQFPNYSSELNVNALLLGDSALYLCASSHYLRQGDHQPQHFGDGTRLSIL.

The chain joins TRBV10-2 to TRBJ1-1; D not resolved. Trimming removed 7 bases at V and 7 bases at J, with 16 bases between. The CDR3 has 13 amino acids. Per germline, CDR1 WSHSY and CDR2 SAAADI. The CDR3 loop reads CASIGSRGGEAFF. CDR3 nucleotides: TGCGCCAGCATTGGTAGTCGAGGAGGTGAAGCTTTCTTT.